These T cell receptor beta chains were read from a single sample in a study of beta chain features in type 1 diabetes. The protocol was immunoSEQ multiplex PCR, while the TCRdb copy is restricted to in-frame clones and leaves out a portion. This sample has some 640,000 clones, with roughly 13% found just once. Sequenced material: naive CD4+ T cells from blood. The source is a man younger than 35 with type 1 diabetes. CDR3s include the opening cysteine and the closing phenylalanine or tryptophan. The order of the fields is V gene, clone size, J gene, D gene, CDR3 protein, CDR3 DNA. D genes are given only for firm matches. Clone size is not always given. Where it is, it says once, few, many or a class for expanded clones.

v_call: TRBV9; clone_size: few; j_call: TRBJ1-2; d_call: -; cdr3_aa: CASSPQSGRYGYTF; cdr3_nt: TGTGCCAGCAGCCCCCAGTCAGGACGGTATGGCTACACCTTC
v_call: TRBV7-6; clone_size: -; j_call: TRBJ2-3; d_call: -; cdr3_aa: CASSRGTLEDTQYF; cdr3_nt: TGTGCCAGCAGCAGGGGGACACTTGAGGATACGCAGTATTTT
v_call: TRBV27; clone_size: -; j_call: TRBJ1-5; d_call: -; cdr3_aa: CASRALGQDNQPQHF; cdr3_nt: TGTGCCAGCCGGGCCCTGGGGCAGGACAATCAGCCCCAGCATTTT
v_call: TRBV4-3; clone_size: few; j_call: TRBJ2-3; d_call: -; cdr3_aa: CASSQAGTDTQYF; cdr3_nt: TGCGCCAGCAGCCAAGCAGGAACAGATACGCAGTATTTT
v_call: TRBV9; clone_size: few; j_call: TRBJ2-3; d_call: -; cdr3_aa: CASSVAGVTSTDTQYF; cdr3_nt: TGTGCCAGCAGCGTGGCAGGGGTCACGAGCACAGATACGCAGTATTTT
v_call: TRBV10-3; clone_size: few; j_call: TRBJ2-5; d_call: -; cdr3_aa: CAIGTSEETQYF; cdr3_nt: TGTGCCATTGGGACAAGCGAAGAGACCCAGTACTTC
v_call: TRBV7-2; clone_size: -; j_call: TRBJ2-3; d_call: -; cdr3_aa: CASSLADGTAGITDTQYF; cdr3_nt: TGTGCCAGCAGCTTAGCGGACGGGACTGCGGGCATCACAGATACGCAGTATTTT
v_call: TRBV4-1; clone_size: few; j_call: TRBJ2-5; d_call: -; cdr3_aa: CASSQEGVETQYF; cdr3_nt: TGCGCCAGCAGCCAAGAGGGCGTAGAGACCCAGTACTTC
v_call: TRBV30; clone_size: -; j_call: TRBJ1-2; d_call: -; cdr3_aa: CAWSSMTRHTF; cdr3_nt: TGTGCCTGGAGTAGTATGACGCGCCACACCTTC
v_call: TRBV5-1; clone_size: few; j_call: TRBJ2-7; d_call: TRBD2; cdr3_aa: CASSLVPSGTTYEQYF; cdr3_nt: TGCGCCAGCAGCTTGGTTCCTAGCGGGACCACCTACGAGCAGTACTTC
v_call: TRBV19; clone_size: few; j_call: TRBJ1-5; d_call: -; cdr3_aa: CASSIGQGNQPQHF; cdr3_nt: TGTGCCAGTAGTATTGGTCAGGGCAATCAGCCCCAGCATTTT
v_call: TRBV5-1; clone_size: -; j_call: TRBJ2-6; d_call: -; cdr3_aa: CASSLDSRSGANVLTF; cdr3_nt: TGCGCCAGCAGCTTGGACAGCCGCTCTGGGGCCAACGTCCTGACTTTC
v_call: TRBV11-2; clone_size: few; j_call: TRBJ2-3; d_call: -; cdr3_aa: CASSFSGDTDTQYF; cdr3_nt: TGTGCCAGCAGCTTTAGCGGAGACACAGATACGCAGTATTTT
v_call: TRBV27; clone_size: -; j_call: TRBJ2-7; d_call: TRBD2; cdr3_aa: CASSSPPSGRYEQYF; cdr3_nt: TGTGCCAGCAGTTCCCCCCCTAGCGGGAGGTACGAGCAGTACTTC